The entry below describes one T cell receptor (beta chain). The antigen remains undetermined. The record originates from a study of cytomegalovirus exposure and HLA in healthy donors. Study outcomes and limitations: Common viral pathogens seemed, in a later analysis, to connect with several of the most significant clusters.

The CDR3 is 13 amino acids. The junction had 8 bases not matched to a gene; V was cut back by 7 bases and J by 6 bases. The germline gives CDR1 SQVTM, CDR2 ANQGSEA. The study ran its PCR with 60 Vbeta and 13 Jbeta primers. Method: immunoSEQ multiplex PCR; TCRdb's copy keeps in-frame clones and lacks some. The sample lists 150,000 to 200,000 clones, around 81% occurring once. The chain combines TRBV29-1 with TRBJ1-2; TRBD1 agrees at 10 bases. This TCR came from a woman aged 35 to 49 in good health and CMV-seronegative. The sequencing sample was made of PBMCs. The CDR3 DNA sequence: TGCAGCGCCCCGACAGGGGGCCACAATGGCTACACCTTC. Translation: CSAPTGGHNGYTF.